The rows below give T cell receptor beta chains drawn from one sample of a study of cytomegalovirus exposure and HLA in healthy donors. The table came from immunoSEQ multiplex PCR; TCRdb's copy has only in-frame clones and leaves some out. In all, the sample yields about 150,000 clones. Material for sequencing was PBMCs. The receptors stem from a young man in good health and CMV-seronegative. CDR3s include the opening cysteine and the closing phenylalanine or tryptophan. Each record gives: V gene, J gene, D gene, CDR3 protein, CDR3 DNA. The D gene is left open where the match is weak.

v_gene: TRBV5-1
j_gene: TRBJ2-3
d_gene: .
CDR3aa: CASSGTRLNTQYF
CDR3nt: TGCGCCAGCAGCGGGACAAGGTTGAATACGCAGTATTTT

v_gene: TRBV4-3
j_gene: TRBJ2-1
d_gene: TRBD2
CDR3aa: CASSQVRLAGNEQFF
CDR3nt: TGCGCCAGCAGCCAAGTTCGACTAGCGGGAAACGAGCAGTTCTTC

v_gene: TRBV19
j_gene: TRBJ2-1
d_gene: .
CDR3aa: CASSRYAGRYEQFF
CDR3nt: TGTGCCAGTAGTAGATACGCGGGAAGGTATGAGCAGTTCTTC

v_gene: TRBV2
j_gene: TRBJ2-5
d_gene: TRBD2
CDR3aa: CASWGGGETQYF
CDR3nt: TGTGCCTCCTGGGGGGGAGGAGAGACCCAGTACTTC

v_gene: TRBV19
j_gene: TRBJ1-1
d_gene: .
CDR3aa: CASSIHMNTEAFF
CDR3nt: TGTGCCAGTAGTATACACATGAACACTGAAGCTTTCTTT

v_gene: TRBV4-2
j_gene: TRBJ2-7
d_gene: .
CDR3aa: CASSQSGLDPEQYF
CDR3nt: TGTGCCAGCAGCCAATCGGGACTGGACCCCGAGCAGTACTTC

v_gene: TRBV27
j_gene: TRBJ1-1
d_gene: .
CDR3aa: CASSPTGTEAFF
CDR3nt: TGTGCCAGCAGTCCAACAGGGACTGAAGCTTTCTTT

v_gene: TRBV19
j_gene: TRBJ2-3
d_gene: .
CDR3aa: CASSSHGRGSTDTQYF
CDR3nt: TGTGCCAGTAGTTCACATGGGCGGGGTAGCACAGATACGCAGTATTTT

v_gene: TRBV14
j_gene: TRBJ1-1
d_gene: .
CDR3aa: CASSQDTNTEAFF
CDR3nt: TGTGCCAGCAGCCAAGATACTAACACTGAAGCTTTCTTT

v_gene: TRBV12-5
j_gene: TRBJ2-3
d_gene: .
CDR3aa: CASGLVSISTDTQYF
CDR3nt: TGTGCTAGTGGTTTGGTATCTATAAGCACAGATACGCAGTATTTT

v_gene: TRBV29-1
j_gene: TRBJ2-3
d_gene: .
CDR3aa: CSVSSGSTDTQYF
CDR3nt: TGCAGCGTTTCCTCCGGGAGCACAGATACGCAGTATTTT

v_gene: TRBV29-1
j_gene: TRBJ2-7
d_gene: .
CDR3aa: CSVGRDHYEQYF
CDR3nt: TGCAGCGTTGGGCGGGACCACTACGAGCAGTACTTC

v_gene: TRBV30
j_gene: TRBJ2-1
d_gene: TRBD2
CDR3aa: CAWSRTSGRARQFF
CDR3nt: TGTGCCTGGAGTAGGACTAGCGGGAGGGCCAGGCAGTTCTTC

v_gene: TRBV6-4
j_gene: TRBJ2-1
d_gene: TRBD1
CDR3aa: CASSPLSTGNYNEQFF
CDR3nt: TGTGCCAGCAGTCCGCTCTCGACAGGGAATTACAATGAGCAGTTCTTC

v_gene: TRBV11-2
j_gene: TRBJ2-3
d_gene: TRBD2
CDR3aa: CASAWTGLAGVADTQYF
CDR3nt: TGTGCCAGCGCATGGACGGGACTAGCGGGAGTCGCAGATACGCAGTATTTT

v_gene: TRBV12-5
j_gene: TRBJ2-7
d_gene: TRBD2
CDR3aa: CASGPPGLGEQYF
CDR3nt: TGTGCTAGTGGCCCACCGGGACTAGGTGAGCAGTACTTC

v_gene: TRBV5-4
j_gene: TRBJ2-7
d_gene: TRBD2
CDR3aa: CASSILTSGMGYEQYF
CDR3nt: TGTGCCAGCAGCATCCTGACTAGCGGGATGGGTTACGAGCAGTACTTC

v_gene: TRBV5-4
j_gene: TRBJ1-2
d_gene: .
CDR3aa: CASSRDSYGYTF
CDR3nt: TGTGCCAGCAGCAGAGACAGCTATGGCTACACCTTC

v_gene: TRBV5-4
j_gene: TRBJ2-7
d_gene: TRBD2
CDR3aa: CASSLAGLAAHEQYF
CDR3nt: TGTGCCAGCAGCTTGGCGGGACTAGCGGCGCACGAGCAGTACTTC

v_gene: TRBV6-5
j_gene: TRBJ2-7
d_gene: .
CDR3aa: CASSSRGAVIRDEQYF
CDR3nt: TGTGCCAGCAGTTCCCGCGGGGCAGTTATACGGGACGAGCAGTACTTC

v_gene: TRBV10-3
j_gene: TRBJ2-1
d_gene: TRBD2
CDR3aa: CAISGTGGKTYNEQFF
CDR3nt: TGTGCCATCAGTGGGACGGGGGGTAAGACCTACAATGAGCAGTTCTTC

v_gene: TRBV7-2
j_gene: TRBJ2-3
d_gene: TRBD2
CDR3aa: CASRGLAGGPDTQYF
CDR3nt: TGTGCCAGCAGGGGACTAGCGGGAGGGCCGGATACGCAGTATTTT

v_gene: TRBV6-5
j_gene: TRBJ2-5
d_gene: .
CDR3aa: CASRYPEAPQETQYF
CDR3nt: TGTGCCAGCAGATATCCGGAGGCCCCCCAAGAGACCCAGTACTTC

v_gene: TRBV7-9
j_gene: TRBJ1-5
d_gene: .
CDR3aa: CASSGLRSDDSNQPQHF
CDR3nt: TGTGCCAGCAGCGGGCTACGGTCAGACGATAGCAATCAGCCCCAGCATTTT

v_gene: TRBV5-1
j_gene: TRBJ1-2
d_gene: .
CDR3aa: CASSTDGTNYGYTF
CDR3nt: TGCGCCAGCAGCACGGACGGGACTAACTATGGCTACACCTTC

v_gene: TRBV10-3
j_gene: TRBJ2-7
d_gene: TRBD2
CDR3aa: CAISDFGAGLLYEQYF
CDR3nt: TGTGCCATCAGTGACTTCGGAGCGGGGCTACTCTACGAGCAGTACTTC

v_gene: TRBV19
j_gene: TRBJ2-3
d_gene: .
CDR3aa: CASSMGHGSGIDTQYF
CDR3nt: TGTGCCAGTAGTATGGGACATGGGAGTGGTATAGATACGCAGTATTTT

v_gene: TRBV2
j_gene: TRBJ1-2
d_gene: TRBD1
CDR3aa: CASSLRGTVGYTF
CDR3nt: TGTGCCAGCAGTTTAAGAGGGACAGTAGGCTACACCTTC

v_gene: TRBV6-5
j_gene: TRBJ2-7
d_gene: TRBD2
CDR3aa: CASSYSFSGRGYEQYF
CDR3nt: TGTGCCAGCAGTTACTCGTTTAGCGGGAGAGGCTACGAGCAGTACTTC

v_gene: TRBV15
j_gene: TRBJ2-2
d_gene: TRBD1
CDR3aa: CATSRAGTVNTGELFF
CDR3nt: TGTGCCACCAGCAGAGCCGGGACAGTGAACACCGGGGAGCTGTTTTTT

v_gene: TRBV7-6
j_gene: TRBJ1-5
d_gene: .
CDR3aa: CAGSGTSNQPQHF
CDR3nt: TGTGCCGGCAGCGGTACTTCGAATCAGCCCCAGCATTTT